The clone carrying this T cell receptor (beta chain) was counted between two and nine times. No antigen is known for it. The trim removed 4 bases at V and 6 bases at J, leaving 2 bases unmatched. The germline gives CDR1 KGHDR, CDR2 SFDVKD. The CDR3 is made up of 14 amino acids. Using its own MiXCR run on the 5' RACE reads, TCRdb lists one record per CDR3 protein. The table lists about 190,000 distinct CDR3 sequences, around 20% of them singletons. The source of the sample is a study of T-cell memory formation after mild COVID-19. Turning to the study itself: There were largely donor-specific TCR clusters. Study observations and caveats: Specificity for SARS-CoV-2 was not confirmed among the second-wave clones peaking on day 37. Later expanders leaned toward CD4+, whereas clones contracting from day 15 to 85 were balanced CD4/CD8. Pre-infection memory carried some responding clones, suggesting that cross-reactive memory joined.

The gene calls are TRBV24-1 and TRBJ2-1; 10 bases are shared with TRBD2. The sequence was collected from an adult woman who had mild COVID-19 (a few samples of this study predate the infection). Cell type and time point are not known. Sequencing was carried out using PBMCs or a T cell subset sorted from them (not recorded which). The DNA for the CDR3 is TGTGCCACCAGTGAAAGCGGGAGGGCCAATGAGCAGTTCTTC. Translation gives CATSESGRANEQFF.